This entry concerns a single T cell receptor (beta chain). Its antigen remains unidentified. Repertoires were generated with immunoSEQ multiplex PCR, while TCRdb's copy carries only in-frame clones and drops some. The sample shows tens of thousands of clones, just under 85% of them seen only once. Germline V CDR1 and CDR2: SGHAT, FQNNGV. This CDR3 region has 15 residues. Trimming shortened V by 5 bases and J by 4 bases, and 14 bases separated the two germline ends. This record belongs to a study of a mutant IDH1 vaccine in newly diagnosed glioma. Study-wide context: Eight vaccinations reached patients in weeks 1, 3, 5, 7, 11, 15, 19 and 23. Investigators started vaccination 4-6 weeks after radiotherapy alone, or with temozolomide cycles. Treated patients were roughly 62% male, roughly 40% female, mean age approximately 42 years.

The time point is: week 5, during vaccination. Vaccination used 300 ug of mutant IDH1 20-mer peptide per dose, with topical imiquimod. The sequence was collected from a young man with glioma. The sample in question was PBMCs, obtained from a glioma patient whose treatment included an IDH1 peptide vaccine. J is TRBJ2-2 and V is TRBV11-2; D might be TRBD2 (6 bases). CDR3 sequence (DNA): TGTGCCAGCAGCCAAACTAGCAGAACCACCGGGGAGCTGTTTTTT. This gives the protein CASSQTSRTTGELFF.